A selection of T cell receptor beta chains follows, all from one sample in a study of human T cells and chemical hapten exposure. Each CDR3 protein is one row after TCRdb ran MiXCR on the RACE reads. The table has more than 55,000 distinct CDR3 sequences, about 9.4% seen once. The sequencing used whole blood, collected in connection with sensitization to the hapten diphenylcyclopropenone (DPC). Source of these receptors: a woman between 40 and 55 years old with alopecia areata. Some clones in this sample may be carry-over from other donors' samples. CDR3s include the opening cysteine and the closing phenylalanine or tryptophan. The D gene is left open where the match is weak. The size field is filled for only some rows; it gives once, few, many or a size class.

cdr3_nt cdr3_aa clone_size j_call v_call d_call cdr3_length
TGTGCCAGCAGTTTATCCGGGACTAGCGGTGAGCAGTTCTTC CASSLSGTSGEQFF few TRBJ2-1 TRBV6-2/TRBV6-3 TRBD2 14
TGTGCCAGCAGCTTAGATGGGGCAGCCCGACCCACAGATACGCAGTATTTT CASSLDGAARPTDTQYF many TRBJ2-3 TRBV7-2 . 17
TGTGCCAGCAGCTTAGAGGGGCCCAAAAACATTCAGTACTTC CASSLEGPKNIQYF many TRBJ2-4 TRBV7-2 . 14
TGTGCCAGCAGCCCCCTGGGGGCAGGGGTGAACACCGGGGAGCTGTTTTTT CASSPLGAGVNTGELFF many TRBJ2-2 TRBV5-4 . 17
TGCGCCAGCAGCCAAGTCCGGGGTAGGACCACTGAAGCTTTCTTT CASSQVRGRTTEAFF many TRBJ1-1 TRBV4-3 . 15
TGTGCCAGCAGTACAACTAGCGGGGGTTACAATGAGCAGTTCTTC CASSTTSGGYNEQFF . TRBJ2-1 TRBV6-6 TRBD2 15
TGTGCCAGCAGCCACCCCTCGGACAGTATTAGTCGGTACCTAGAGACCCAGTACTTC CASSHPSDSISRYLETQYF . TRBJ2-5 TRBV7-9 . 19
TGCAGTGCTAGGCCCAGCGGGGGGACATCACCCTTACAAGAGACCCAGTACTTC CSARPSGGTSPLQETQYF many TRBJ2-5 TRBV20-1 TRBD2 18
TGCAGCGTTGAACTCACGACAGGGACCTCCTACGAGCAGTACTTC CSVELTTGTSYEQYF once TRBJ2-7 TRBV29-1 TRBD1 15
TGCGCCAGCAGCCCCACCGGATCCCGGACCGGGGAGCTGTTTTTT CASSPTGSRTGELFF few TRBJ2-2 TRBV5-1 . 15